This T cell receptor (beta chain) stems from a study of OX40 agonist ivuxolimab in advanced cancers. Findings and limits, study-wide: It was also the case that some nonresponders had low normalized T-cell clonal expansion.

Libraries were prepared by immunoSEQ multiplex PCR; TCRdb keeps only in-frame clonotypes and omits some of them. The sample contains roughly 56,000 clones, roughly 84% of which appear only once. The V and J ends lost 2 bases and 1 base respectively, with 25 bases between them. The CDR3 has 20 amino acids. Per the germline V gene, CDR1 is KGHSH and CDR2 is LQKENI. This clone was found a few times. Its matching antigen is unknown. This receptor was identified in an adult with an advanced solid tumor such as melanoma, head and neck, liver or kidney cancer. The V and J genes are TRBV18 and TRBJ2-3; weak D call: TRBD2 (6 bases). The sequences come from CD4+ or CD8+ T cells sorted from blood, collected in a trial of the OX40 agonist ivuxolimab. The CDR3 loop is CASSPGAALRDVSGTDTQYF. CDR3 in DNA: TGTGCCAGCTCACCAGGGGCCGCTCTGCGGGATGTGTCAGGCACAGATACGCAGTATTTT.